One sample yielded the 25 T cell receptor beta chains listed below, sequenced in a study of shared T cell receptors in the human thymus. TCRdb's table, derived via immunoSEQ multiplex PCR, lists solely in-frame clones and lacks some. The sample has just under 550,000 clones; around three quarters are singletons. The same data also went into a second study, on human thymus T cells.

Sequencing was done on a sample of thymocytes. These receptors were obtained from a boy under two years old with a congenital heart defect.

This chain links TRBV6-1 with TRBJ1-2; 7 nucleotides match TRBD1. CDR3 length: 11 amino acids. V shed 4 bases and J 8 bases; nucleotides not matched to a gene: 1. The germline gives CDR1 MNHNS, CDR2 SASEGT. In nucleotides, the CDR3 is TGTGCCAGCAGTGCACAGGGGGGCTACACCTTC. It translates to CASSAQGGYTF.

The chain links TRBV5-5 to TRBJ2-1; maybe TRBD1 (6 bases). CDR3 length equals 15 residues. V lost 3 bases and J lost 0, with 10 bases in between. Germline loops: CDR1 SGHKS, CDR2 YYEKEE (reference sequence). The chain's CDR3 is CASSSRGGSYNEQFF. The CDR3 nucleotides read TGTGCCAGCAGCTCCCGAGGGGGCTCCTACAATGAGCAGTTCTTC. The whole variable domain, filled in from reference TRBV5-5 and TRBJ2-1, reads DAGVTQSPTHLIKTRGQQVTLRCSPISGHKSVSWYQQVLGQGPQFIFQYYEKEERGRGNFPDRFSARQFPNYSSELNVNALLLGDSALYLCASSSRGGSYNEQFFGPGTRLTVL.

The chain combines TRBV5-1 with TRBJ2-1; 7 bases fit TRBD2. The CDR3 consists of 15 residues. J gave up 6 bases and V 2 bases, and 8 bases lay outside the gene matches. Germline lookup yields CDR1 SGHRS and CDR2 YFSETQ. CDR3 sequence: CASSFPLAYANEQFF. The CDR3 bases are TGCGCCAGCAGCTTCCCACTAGCGTATGCCAATGAGCAGTTCTTC.

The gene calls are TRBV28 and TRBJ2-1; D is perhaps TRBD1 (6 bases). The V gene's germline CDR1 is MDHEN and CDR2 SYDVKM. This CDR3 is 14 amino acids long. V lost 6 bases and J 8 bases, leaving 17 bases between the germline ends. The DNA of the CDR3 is TGTGCCAGCAGAAGCCGGGACACCGGCGATGAGCAGTTCTTC. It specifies CASRSRDTGDEQFF. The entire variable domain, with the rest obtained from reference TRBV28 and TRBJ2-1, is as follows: DVKVTQSSRYLVKRTGEKVFLECVQDMDHENMFWYRQDPGLGLRLIYFSYDVKMKEKGDIPEGYSVSREKKERFSLILESASTNQTSMYLCASRSRDTGDEQFFGPGTRLTVL.

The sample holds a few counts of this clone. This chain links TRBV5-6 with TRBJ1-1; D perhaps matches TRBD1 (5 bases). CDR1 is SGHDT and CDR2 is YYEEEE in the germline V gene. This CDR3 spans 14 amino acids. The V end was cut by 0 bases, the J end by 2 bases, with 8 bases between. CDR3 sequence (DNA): TGTGCCAGCAGCTTGGCCGGACATAACACTGAAGCTTTCTTT. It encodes CASSLAGHNTEAFF.

DNA of the CDR3: TGTGCCAGCAGCGTAGGCAGGGGGAACACTGAAGCTTTCTTT. This translates into CASSVGRGNTEAFF. The chain uses TRBV9 and TRBJ1-1; D is possibly TRBD1 (6 bases). Per germline, CDR1 SGDLS and CDR2 YYNGEE. Trimming removed 0 bases from V and 1 base from J, with 7 bases in between. The CDR3 runs to 14 residues.

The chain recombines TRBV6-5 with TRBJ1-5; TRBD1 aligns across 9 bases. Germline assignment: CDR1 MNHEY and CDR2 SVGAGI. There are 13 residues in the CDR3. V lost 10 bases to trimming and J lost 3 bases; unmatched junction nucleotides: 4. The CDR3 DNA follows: TGTGCCACCCGGGACAGGGACAATCAGCCCCAGCATTTT. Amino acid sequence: CATRDRDNQPQHF.

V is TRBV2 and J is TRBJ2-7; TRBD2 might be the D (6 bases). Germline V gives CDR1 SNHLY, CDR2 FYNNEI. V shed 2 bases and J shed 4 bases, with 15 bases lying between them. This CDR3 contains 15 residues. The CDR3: CASSESGLASYEQYF. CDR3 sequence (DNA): TGTGCCAGCAGTGAAAGTGGGCTAGCGTCGTACGAGCAGTACTTC.

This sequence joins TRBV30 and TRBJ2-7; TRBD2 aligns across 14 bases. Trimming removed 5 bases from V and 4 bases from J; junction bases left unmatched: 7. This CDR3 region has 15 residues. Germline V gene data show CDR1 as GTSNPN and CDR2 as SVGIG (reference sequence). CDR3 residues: CAWAVTSGRGYEQYF. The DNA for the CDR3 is TGTGCCTGGGCGGTGACTAGCGGGAGGGGATACGAGCAGTACTTC.

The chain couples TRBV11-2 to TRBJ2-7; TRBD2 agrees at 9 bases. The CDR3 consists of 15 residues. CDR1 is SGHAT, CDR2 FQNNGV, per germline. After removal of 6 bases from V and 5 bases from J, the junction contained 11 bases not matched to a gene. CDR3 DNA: TGTGCCAGCAGAAGTGGCTTAGCGGGAGACAACGAGCAGTACTTC. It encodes CASRSGLAGDNEQYF.

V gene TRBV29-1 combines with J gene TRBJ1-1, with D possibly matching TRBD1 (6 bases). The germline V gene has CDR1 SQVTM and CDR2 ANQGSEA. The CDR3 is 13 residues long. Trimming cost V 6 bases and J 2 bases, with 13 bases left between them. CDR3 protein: CSVDRIANTEAFF. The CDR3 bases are TGCAGCGTCGACAGGATTGCTAACACTGAAGCTTTCTTT.

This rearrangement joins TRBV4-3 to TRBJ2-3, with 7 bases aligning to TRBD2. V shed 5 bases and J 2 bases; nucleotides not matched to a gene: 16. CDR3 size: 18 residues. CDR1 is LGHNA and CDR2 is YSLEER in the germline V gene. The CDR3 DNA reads TGCGCCAGCAGCGGGGGGTGGTTGCGGGGGTGGATCACAGATACGCAGTATTTT. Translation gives CASSGGWLRGWITDTQYF.

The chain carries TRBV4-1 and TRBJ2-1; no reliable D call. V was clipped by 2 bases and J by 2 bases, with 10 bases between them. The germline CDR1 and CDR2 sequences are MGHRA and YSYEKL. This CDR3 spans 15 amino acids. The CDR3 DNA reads TGCGCCAGCAGCCAAAGCTCCGACACCTACAATGAGCAGTTCTTC. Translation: CASSQSSDTYNEQFF.

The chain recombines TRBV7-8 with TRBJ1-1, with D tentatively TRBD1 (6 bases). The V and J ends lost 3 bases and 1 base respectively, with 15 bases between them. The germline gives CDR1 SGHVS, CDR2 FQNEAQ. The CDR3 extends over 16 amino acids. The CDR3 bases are TGTGCCAGCAGCTTTACAGGGTTGCGGCGGAACACTGAAGCTTTCTTT. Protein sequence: CASSFTGLRRNTEAFF.

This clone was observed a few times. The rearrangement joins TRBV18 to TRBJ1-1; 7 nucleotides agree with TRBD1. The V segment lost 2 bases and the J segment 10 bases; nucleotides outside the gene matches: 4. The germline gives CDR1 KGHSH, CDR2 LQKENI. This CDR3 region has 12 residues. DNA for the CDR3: TGTGCCAGCTCACCAAGGGGGCAGGGAGCTTTCTTT. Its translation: CASSPRGQGAFF.

Written as DNA, the CDR3 is TGTGCCAGCAGTTACTCGAAGGGAGCTAGCACAGATACGCAGTATTTT. This gives the protein CASSYSKGASTDTQYF. The chain joins TRBV6-5 to TRBJ2-3; the D gene is possibly TRBD2 (5 bases). This CDR3 comprises 16 residues. The germline CDR1 and CDR2 sequences are MNHEY and SVGAGI. Trimming took off 0 bases at V and 0 bases at J, with 10 bases between the two ends.

CDR3 in amino acids: CASSLSGRDEQFF. The DNA of the CDR3 is TGTGCCAGCAGCTTAAGCGGGAGGGATGAGCAGTTCTTC. The V and J genes are TRBV7-2 and TRBJ2-1; 10 nucleotides agree with TRBD2. With V trimmed by 2 bases and J by 8 bases, 0 bases remained unmatched. Germline V gene sequence: CDR1 SGHTA, CDR2 FQGNSA. The CDR3 is 13 amino acids. Supplemented by reference TRBV7-2 and TRBJ2-1, the full variable domain reads GAGVSQSPSNKVTEKGKDVELRCDPISGHTALYWYRQSLGQGLEFLIYFQGNSAPDKSGLPSDRFSAERTGGSVSTLTIQRTQQEDSAVYLCASSLSGRDEQFFGPGTRLTVL.

The CDR3 sequence: CATARGGAGGQKDTGELFF. The CDR3 DNA reads TGTGCCACCGCCCGCGGAGGGGCGGGAGGGCAGAAAGACACCGGGGAGCTGTTTTTT. The chain has TRBV15 and TRBJ2-2; the match to TRBD2 covers 9 bases. Germline V lookup: CDR1 LNHNV, CDR2 YYDKDF (reference sequence). The V gene end was trimmed by 8 bases and the J gene end by 3 bases; junction bases not matched to a gene: 19. This CDR3 region has 19 residues.

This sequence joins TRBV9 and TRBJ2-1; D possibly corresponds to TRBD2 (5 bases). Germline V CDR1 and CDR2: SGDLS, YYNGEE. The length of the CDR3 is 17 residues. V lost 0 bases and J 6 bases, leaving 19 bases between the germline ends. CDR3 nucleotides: TGTGCCAGCAGCGTAGCTGGTAGCGCGTACGCGTTCAATGAGCAGTTCTTC. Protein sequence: CASSVAGSAYAFNEQFF. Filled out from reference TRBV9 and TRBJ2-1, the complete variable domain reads DSGVTQTPKHLITATGQRVTLRCSPRSGDLSVYWYQQSLDQGLQFLIQYYNGEERAKGNILERFSAQQFPDLHSELNLSSLELGDSALYFCASSVAGSAYAFNEQFFGPGTRLTVL.

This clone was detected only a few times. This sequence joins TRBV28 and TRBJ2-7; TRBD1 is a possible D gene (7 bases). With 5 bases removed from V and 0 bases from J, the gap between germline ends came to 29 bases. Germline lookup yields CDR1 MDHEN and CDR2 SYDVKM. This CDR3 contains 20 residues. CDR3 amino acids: CASSLNRGQGGPSSSYEQYF. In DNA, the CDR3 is TGTGCCAGCAGTCTTAACCGGGGCCAGGGGGGTCCTTCAAGCTCCTACGAGCAGTACTTC.

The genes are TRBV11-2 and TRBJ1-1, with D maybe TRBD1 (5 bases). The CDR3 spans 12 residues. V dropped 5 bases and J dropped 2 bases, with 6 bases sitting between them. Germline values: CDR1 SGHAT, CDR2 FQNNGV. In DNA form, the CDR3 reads TGTGCCAGCAGCGACAGAAACACTGAAGCTTTCTTT. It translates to CASSDRNTEAFF.

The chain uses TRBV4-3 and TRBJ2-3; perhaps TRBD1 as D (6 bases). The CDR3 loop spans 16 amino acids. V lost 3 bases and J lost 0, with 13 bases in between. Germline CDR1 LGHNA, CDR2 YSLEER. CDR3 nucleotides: TGCGCCAGCAGCCATTCCAGGACAGAGAGCACAGATACGCAGTATTTT. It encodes CASSHSRTESTDTQYF.

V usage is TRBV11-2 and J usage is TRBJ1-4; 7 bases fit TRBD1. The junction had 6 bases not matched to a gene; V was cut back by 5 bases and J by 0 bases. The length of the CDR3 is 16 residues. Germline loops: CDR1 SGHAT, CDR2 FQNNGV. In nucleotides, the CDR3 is TGTGCCAGCAGCCACCGACAGGGTGCAACTAATGAAAAACTGTTTTTT. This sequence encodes CASSHRQGATNEKLFF.

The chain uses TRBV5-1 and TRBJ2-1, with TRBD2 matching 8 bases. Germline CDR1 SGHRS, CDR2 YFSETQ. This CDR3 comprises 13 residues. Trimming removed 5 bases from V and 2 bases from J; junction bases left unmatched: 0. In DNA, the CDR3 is TGCGCCAGCAGGCGGGAGGCCTACAATGAGCAGTTCTTC. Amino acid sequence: CASRREAYNEQFF.

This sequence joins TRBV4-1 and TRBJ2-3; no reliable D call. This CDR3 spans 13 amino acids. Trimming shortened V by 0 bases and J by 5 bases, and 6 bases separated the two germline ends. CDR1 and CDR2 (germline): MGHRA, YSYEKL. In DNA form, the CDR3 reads TGCGCCAGCAGCCAAGATCTAGGAGATACGCAGTATTTT. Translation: CASSQDLGDTQYF.